The 15 T cell receptor beta chains below come from one sample, sequenced in a study of molecular identifiers for immune sequencing clone quantification. MiXCR, applied by TCRdb to the PCR reads, yields one record per CDR3 protein. The sample carries about 630,000 distinct CDR3 sequences, 25% recorded once. The sequenced sample was naive CD8+ T cells from blood, with Jurkat cell RNA spiked in. This sample's subset: FACS-sorted CD8+CD4-CCR7+CD45RA+ naive T cells. Source of these receptors: a human donor in good health. Some libraries in this study had Jurkat cell RNA spiked in.

This clonotype turned up a few times. The chain uses TRBV7-2 and TRBJ2-5, with D tentatively TRBD2 (6 bases). The CDR3 spans 13 residues. Germline assignment: CDR1 SGHTA and CDR2 FQGNSA. Trimming stripped 4 bases from V and 3 bases from J, with 9 bases between. The CDR3 spells CASSWWGEETQYF. CDR3 in DNA: TGTGCCAGCAGCTGGTGGGGGGAAGAGACCCAGTACTTC.

The chain couples TRBV30 to TRBJ2-7; a weak D match, TRBD1 (5 bases). This CDR3 is 13 amino acids long. The germline gives CDR1 GTSNPN, CDR2 SVGIG (reference sequence). The V gene lost 5 bases and the J gene lost 1 base, with 12 bases spanning the gap. This CDR3 is CAWSDINSYEQYF. The CDR3 bases are TGTGCCTGGTCGGACATTAATTCCTACGAGCAGTACTTC.

V usage is TRBV25-1 and J usage is TRBJ2-7; D remains ambiguous. The CDR3 is 14 residues long. V lost 4 bases and J 3 bases, leaving 13 bases between the germline ends. In germline, CDR1 is MGHDK, CDR2 SYGVNS. Here the CDR3 reads CASSVGAYGYEQYF. CDR3 DNA: TGTGCCAGCAGTGTCGGAGCTTATGGCTACGAGCAGTACTTC.

This clonotype has ten or more counts. The genes are TRBV20-1 and TRBJ1-1, with D hard to call. CDR1 is DFQATT, CDR2 SNEGSKA, per germline (reference sequence). The CDR3 extends over 11 amino acids. V was cut by 5 bases and J by 1 base, with 5 bases left in between. The CDR3 sequence: CSALENTEAFF. CDR3 sequence (DNA): TGCAGTGCTCTAGAGAACACTGAAGCTTTCTTT.

This clonotype was detected many times. The chain employs TRBV7-2 and TRBJ1-1; D ambiguous. The V gene lost 3 bases and the J gene lost 5 bases, with 10 bases spanning the gap. Per the germline V gene, CDR1 is SGHTA and CDR2 is FQGNSA. The CDR3 totals 13 residues. CDR3 DNA sequence: TGTGCCAGCAGCTTTGGGGTATCGACTGAAGCTTTCTTT. Protein sequence: CASSFGVSTEAFF.

A note on this clonotype: This may be a read error: a much more frequent sequence differs by one nucleotide. This chain joins TRBV27 and TRBJ1-5; D uncertain. CDR3 size: 14 residues. Germline CDR1 MNHEY, CDR2 SMNVEV (reference sequence). Written as DNA, the CDR3 is TGTGCCACCTCGATGCTGGGTAGCAATAAGCCCCAGCATTTT. Encoded protein: CATSMLGSNKPQHF.

This clonotype was counted a few times. This rearrangement joins TRBV2 to TRBJ1-1, with D perhaps TRBD1 (5 bases). CDR1 is SNHLY, CDR2 FYNNEI, per germline. V shed 6 bases and J shed 6 bases, with 17 bases lying between them. There are 14 residues in the CDR3. In DNA, the CDR3 is TGTGCCAGCAGCGACAGAGGGAGTCGGTCTGAAGCTTTCTTT. Residues: CASSDRGSRSEAFF.

V gene TRBV19 combines with J gene TRBJ2-2, with a possible D match to TRBD2 (5 bases). Germline-derived CDR1 and CDR2 are LNHDA and SQIVND (reference sequence). The CDR3 totals 12 residues. V was trimmed by 9 bases and J by 5 bases, leaving 10 bases between them. For the CDR3, the DNA is TGTGCCAGCAGGACTTCTACCGGGGAGCTGTTTTTT. Translated, it gives CASRTSTGELFF.

This clonotype was seen a few times. The V gene is TRBV27, the J gene TRBJ1-1, with D uncertain. Germline lookup yields CDR1 MNHEY and CDR2 SMNVEV (reference sequence). The CDR3 has 13 amino acids. Trimming shortened V by 2 bases and J by 6 bases, and 10 bases separated the two germline ends. CDR3 loop: CASSLHGGPEAFF. The CDR3 DNA sequence: TGTGCCAGCAGTTTACACGGTGGGCCTGAAGCTTTCTTT.

V is TRBV20-1 and J is TRBJ2-1; D gene ambiguous. The CDR3 spans 17 residues. V dropped 0 bases and J dropped 0 bases, with 15 bases sitting between them. The V gene's germline CDR1 is DFQATT and CDR2 SNEGSKA (reference sequence). CDR3 bases: TGCAGTGCTAGAGATGGGGTTGGCGGACCCTCCTACAATGAGCAGTTCTTC. Protein sequence: CSARDGVGGPSYNEQFF.

Ten or more counts support this clonotype. The V gene is TRBV6-1, the J gene TRBJ1-5, with 8 nucleotides matching TRBD1. Germline V gene data show CDR1 as MNHNS and CDR2 as SASEGT. V was clipped by 5 bases and J by 2 bases; unmatched bases: 2. The CDR3 runs to 14 residues. This CDR3 reads CASSLTGGNQPQHF. CDR3 nucleotides: TGTGCCAGCAGTTTGACAGGGGGCAATCAGCCCCAGCATTTT.

This clonotype showed up just once. Since a much larger clone is just one base distant, this may be a read error. The V call is TRBV6-1, the J call TRBJ2-1; D unresolved. This CDR3 is built from 12 residues. Germline-derived CDR1 and CDR2 are MNHNS and SASEGT. The CDR3 DNA reads as TGTGCCCGCAGTGAAATCTACAATGAGCAGTTCTTC. Translated, it gives CARSEIYNEQFF.

This clonotype has more than one count but fewer than ten. V usage is TRBV4-3 and J usage is TRBJ2-7; no clear D. The CDR3 is 17 amino acids. In germline, CDR1 is LGHNA, CDR2 YSLEER. Trimming removed 0 bases from V and 0 bases from J, with 15 bases in between. The CDR3 reads CASSQDFSPRSSYEQYF. CDR3 DNA sequence: TGCGCCAGCAGCCAAGATTTCTCACCACGGAGCTCCTACGAGCAGTACTTC.

The chain is built from TRBV2 and TRBJ2-7; the D is unclear. Germline V gene sequence: CDR1 SNHLY, CDR2 FYNNEI. V was pared by 3 bases and J by 2 bases, with 11 bases between. The CDR3 extends over 14 amino acids. The DNA of the CDR3 is TGTGCCAGCAGTGACTCCGATACGGCCTACGAGCAGTACTTC. Translated: CASSDSDTAYEQYF.

This clonotype was observed a handful of times. The V gene is TRBV5-1, the J gene TRBJ2-5; 7 bases align to TRBD1. V lost 4 bases, J lost 1 base, and 4 bases stayed unmatched. This CDR3 spans 14 amino acids. Germline loops: CDR1 SGHRS, CDR2 YFSETQ. CDR3: CASSRRDSQETQYF. CDR3 DNA: TGCGCCAGCAGCCGAAGGGACAGCCAAGAGACCCAGTACTTC.